Following are 4 T cell receptor beta chains from one sample sequenced in a study of a mutant IDH1 vaccine in newly diagnosed glioma. Time point noted: week 23, last vaccination. In every dose of vaccine, 300 ug of mutant IDH1 20-mer peptide was given alongside topical imiquimod. Sequenced by immunoSEQ multiplex PCR; TCRdb stores in-frame clones only, minus some. Of about 86,000 clones in the sample, 75% to 85% were seen once. Their cognate antigens are unknown. The sequencing here drew on PBMCs, taken from a glioma patient whose treatment included an IDH1 peptide vaccine. The receptors shown here come from a man aged 25 to 40 with glioma. Some clones in this sample may be carry-over from other donors' samples.

The V call is TRBV29-1, the J call TRBJ1-5, with 10 bases identical to TRBD1. Trimming cost V 7 bases and J 4 bases; bases outside gene matches: 7. CDR3 size: 14 residues. CDR1 is SQVTM and CDR2 is ANQGSEA in the germline V gene. Written as DNA, the CDR3 is TGCAGCGCTAGGACAGGGGGGTATAATCAGCCCCAGCATTTT. Amino acid sequence: CSARTGGYNQPQHF.

The chain carries TRBV12-5 and TRBJ2-2, with 7 bases lining up with TRBD1. With V trimmed by 1 base and J by 7 bases, 9 bases remained unmatched. Germline V lookup: CDR1 LGHNT, CDR2 FRNRAP. CDR3 length equals 16 residues. As DNA, the CDR3 is TGTGCTAGTGGTTTGGGGCAGGGGGTCCGAGTCGGGGAGCTGTTTTTT. It encodes CASGLGQGVRVGELFF.

The V and J genes are TRBV7-9 and TRBJ1-1; weak D call: TRBD1 (5 bases). The CDR3 length is 13 residues. Trimming took off 3 bases at V and 6 bases at J, with 11 bases between the two ends. In germline, CDR1 is SEHNR, CDR2 FQNEAQ (reference sequence). The CDR3 DNA is TGTGCCAGCAGCTTCCCCGGGACCGCTGAAGCTTTCTTT. It specifies CASSFPGTAEAFF.

J is TRBJ2-7 and V is TRBV4-3; D not certain. Per the germline V gene, CDR1 is LGHNA and CDR2 is YSLEER. The CDR3 is 16 residues long. Trimming took off 0 bases at V and 2 bases at J, with 14 bases between the two ends. The CDR3 loop reads CASSQDLRQEAYEQYF. The DNA for the CDR3 is TGCGCCAGCAGCCAAGATTTACGGCAGGAAGCCTACGAGCAGTACTTC.